The 8 T cell receptor beta chains listed next were all sequenced from one sample in a study of blood T cell repertoires in COVID-19. Assay: immunoSEQ multiplex PCR; the TCRdb copy retains only in-frame clones and omits some. The sample carries about 200,000 clones, 75% to 90% recorded once. Sequencing was done on a sample of peripheral blood. The receptors here all came from a human donor in a cohort sampled during active COVID-19.

The chain has TRBV10-2 and TRBJ2-5; 14 bases line up with TRBD2. The CDR3 is 20 residues long. The V gene's germline CDR1 is WSHSY and CDR2 SAAADI. The ends lost 6 bases at V and 4 bases at J; junction bases unmatched: 19. CDR3 sequence reads: CASRGYPGSGLAGAGETQYF. In nucleotides, the CDR3 is TGCGCCAGCAGAGGCTATCCGGGCTCGGGACTAGCGGGAGCGGGAGAGACCCAGTACTTC.

This chain connects TRBV27 to TRBJ2-3; D possibly corresponds to TRBD2 (5 bases). In germline, CDR1 is MNHEY, CDR2 SMNVEV (reference sequence). CDR3 length: 15 residues. With 4 bases removed from V and 1 base from J, the gap between germline ends came to 12 bases. CDR3 nucleotides: TGTGCCAGCAGTTACGGGCGGGTGGGCACAGATACGCAGTATTTT. Translated, it gives CASSYGRVGTDTQYF.

This chain uses TRBV7-3 with TRBJ2-7, with TRBD1 identical over 11 bases. CDR3 length: 14 amino acids. Trimming at V came to 5 bases and at J to 2 bases, leaving 2 bases not matched to a gene. Germline-derived CDR1 and CDR2 are SGHTA and FQGTGA. The chain's CDR3 is CASSRDRGTYEQYF. The CDR3 nucleotides read TGTGCCAGCAGCCGGGACAGGGGGACCTACGAGCAGTACTTC.

The chain uses TRBV28 and TRBJ1-4; 9 bases map to TRBD1. The V and J ends lost 3 bases and 8 bases, in that order; junction bases with no gene match: 16. Germline V gene sequence: CDR1 MDHEN, CDR2 SYDVKM. This CDR3 spans 18 amino acids. The CDR3 nucleotides read TGTGCCAGCAGTTTCCCACTCGAACCGGGACAGGGTACCGAAAAACTGTTTTTT. Its translation is CASSFPLEPGQGTEKLFF.

This chain links TRBV7-3 with TRBJ2-1, with TRBD2 matching 8 bases. This CDR3 has 12 residues. Looked up from germline, CDR1 is SGHTA and CDR2 is FQGTGA. Germline trimming cut 4 bases from V and 16 bases from J; bases unmatched to any gene: 9. The CDR3 DNA reads TGTGCCAGCAGCTATAGCGGGGTGGGTCCCTTCTTC. Amino acids: CASSYSGVGPFF.

The rearrangement links TRBV7-6 to TRBJ2-5; a weak D match, TRBD1 (5 bases). Germline values: CDR1 SGHVS, CDR2 FNYEAQ. Trimming took 1 base from V and 1 from J, leaving 13 bases between them. The CDR3 runs to 16 residues. In nucleotides, the CDR3 is TGTGCCAGCAGCTTAGTTTTAGGGGAATCCCAAGAGACCCAGTACTTC. The encoded protein is CASSLVLGESQETQYF. The entire variable domain, with the rest obtained from reference TRBV7-6 and TRBJ2-5, is as follows: GAGVSQSPRYKVTKRGQDVALRCDPISGHVSLYWYRQALGQGPEFLTYFNYEAQQDKSGLPNDRFSAERPEGSISTLTIQRTEQRDSAMYRCASSLVLGESQETQYFGPGTRLLVL.

The CDR3 sequence: CASSPRGHANYGYTF. The CDR3 bases are TGTGCCAGCAGCCCCCGCGGACATGCGAACTATGGCTACACCTTC. This rearrangement joins TRBV7-6 to TRBJ1-2, with a weak D call TRBD1 (5 bases). Trimming took 5 bases from V and 2 from J, leaving 15 bases between them. This CDR3 spans 15 amino acids. CDR1 SGHVS and CDR2 FNYEAQ come from the germline V gene. Full variable domain (missing parts from reference TRBV7-6 and TRBJ1-2): GAGVSQSPRYKVTKRGQDVALRCDPISGHVSLYWYRQALGQGPEFLTYFNYEAQQDKSGLPNDRFSAERPEGSISTLTIQRTEQRDSAMYRCASSPRGHANYGYTFGSGTRLTVV.

The chain couples TRBV27 to TRBJ1-1; 11 bases map to TRBD1. Germline trimming cut 4 bases from V and 4 bases from J; bases unmatched to any gene: 8. CDR3 size: 16 residues. CDR1 MNHEY and CDR2 SMNVEV come from the germline V gene (reference sequence). In nucleotides, the CDR3 is TGTGCCAGCAGTTCGGGACAGGGGGTCGGATCCACTGAAGCTTTCTTT. Translating gives CASSSGQGVGSTEAFF.